This T cell receptor (beta chain) came from a study of blood T cells in healthy people across ages. A second PCR of about 6 to 12 cycles used a sample-barcoded 5' primer and a J-beta primer mix. A template-switch adaptor with 12 random nucleotides tagged each cDNA molecule. MiXCR was run by TCRdb on the 5' RACE reads, yielding one entry per CDR3 protein. The table shows about 1,400,000 distinct CDR3 sequences, with approximately 42% occurring only once. Germline lookup yields CDR1 MNHNY and CDR2 SVGAGI (reference sequence). The CDR3 totals 14 residues. Extraction yielded at least 5 micrograms of total RNA per sample.

This chain joins TRBV6-6 and TRBJ2-1, with D perhaps TRBD2 (7 bases). Sequencing was carried out using blood. The receptor's source is a woman younger than 35 in good health. CDR3 coding DNA: TGTGCAGGGGGGGACTCGTCCCCAATCAATGAGCAGTTCTTC. This gives the protein CAGGDSSPINEQFF.